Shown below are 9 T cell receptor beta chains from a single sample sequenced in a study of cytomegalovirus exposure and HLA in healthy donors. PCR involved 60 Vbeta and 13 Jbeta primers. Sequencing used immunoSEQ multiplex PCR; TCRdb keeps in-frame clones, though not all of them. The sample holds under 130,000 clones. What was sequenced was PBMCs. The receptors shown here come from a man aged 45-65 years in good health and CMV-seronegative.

CDR3 bases: TGTGCCACCCCTGAGGAAGGCTACACCTTC. Residues: CATPEEGYTF. The rearrangement uses TRBV7-2 and TRBJ1-2; D is ambiguous. The CDR3 loop spans 10 amino acids. In germline, CDR1 is SGHTA, CDR2 FQGNSA. V was trimmed by 10 bases and J by 8 bases, leaving 11 bases between them.

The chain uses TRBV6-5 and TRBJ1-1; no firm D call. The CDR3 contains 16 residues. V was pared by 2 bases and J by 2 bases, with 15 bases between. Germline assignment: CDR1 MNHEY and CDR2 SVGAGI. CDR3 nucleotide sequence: TGTGCCAGCAGTTACCGGCGACCCCGAGGCAACACTGAAGCTTTCTTT. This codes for CASSYRRPRGNTEAFF.

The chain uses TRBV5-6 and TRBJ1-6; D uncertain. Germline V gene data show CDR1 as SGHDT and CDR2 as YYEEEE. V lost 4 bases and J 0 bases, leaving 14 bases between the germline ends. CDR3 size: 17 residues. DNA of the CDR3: TGTGCCAGCAGCACAAGACATACGAGCTCCTATAATTCACCCCTCCACTTT. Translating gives CASSTRHTSSYNSPLHF.

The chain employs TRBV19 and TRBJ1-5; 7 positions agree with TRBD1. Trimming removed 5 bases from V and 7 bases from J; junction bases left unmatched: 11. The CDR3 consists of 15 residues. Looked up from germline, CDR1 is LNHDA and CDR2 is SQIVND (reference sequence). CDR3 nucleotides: TGTGCCAGTAGTTCCCGACAGGAAGGGGGCCAGCCCCAGCATTTT. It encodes CASSSRQEGGQPQHF.

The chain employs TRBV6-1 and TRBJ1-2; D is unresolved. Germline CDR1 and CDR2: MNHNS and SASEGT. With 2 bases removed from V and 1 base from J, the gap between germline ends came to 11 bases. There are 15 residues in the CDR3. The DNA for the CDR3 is TGTGCCAGCAGTGAATATGAGGGATTTAACTATGGCTACACCTTC. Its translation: CASSEYEGFNYGYTF.

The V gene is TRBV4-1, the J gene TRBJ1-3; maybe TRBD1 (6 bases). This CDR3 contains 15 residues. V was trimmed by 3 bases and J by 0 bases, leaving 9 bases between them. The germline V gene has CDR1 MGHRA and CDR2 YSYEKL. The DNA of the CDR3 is TGCGCCAGCAGCCAGCTGGGGGCCTCTGGAAACACCATATATTTT. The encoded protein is CASSQLGASGNTIYF.

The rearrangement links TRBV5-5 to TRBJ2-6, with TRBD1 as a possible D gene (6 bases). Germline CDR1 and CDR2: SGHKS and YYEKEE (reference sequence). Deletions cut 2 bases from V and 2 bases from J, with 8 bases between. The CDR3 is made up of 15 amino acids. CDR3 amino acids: CASSLSGAGANVLTF. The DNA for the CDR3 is TGTGCCAGCAGCTTATCAGGGGCTGGGGCCAACGTCCTGACTTTC. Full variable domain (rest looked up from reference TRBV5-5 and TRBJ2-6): DAGVTQSPTHLIKTRGQQVTLRCSPISGHKSVSWYQQVLGQGPQFIFQYYEKEERGRGNFPDRFSARQFPNYSSELNVNALLLGDSALYLCASSLSGAGANVLTFGAGSRLTVL.

The CDR3 spells CAWSAGLAASEQYF. The CDR3 nucleotides are TGTGCCTGGAGTGCGGGACTAGCGGCGAGTGAGCAGTACTTC. The genes are TRBV30 and TRBJ2-7, with 11 positions matching TRBD2. Germline V gene lookup returns CDR1 GTSNPN and CDR2 SVGIG (reference sequence). The CDR3 is 14 amino acids. Trimming took 1 base from V and 7 from J; bases not matched to a gene: 6.

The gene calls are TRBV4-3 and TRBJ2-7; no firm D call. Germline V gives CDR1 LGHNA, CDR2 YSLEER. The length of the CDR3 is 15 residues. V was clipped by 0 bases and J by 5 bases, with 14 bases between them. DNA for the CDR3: TGCGCCAGCAGCCAAGATGGGCAGGATCGAGACGAGCAGTACTTC. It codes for CASSQDGQDRDEQYF.